These T cell receptor beta chains were read from a single sample in a study of control samples from healthy donors and cancer patients. Some clones are missing from TCRdb's copy, which holds only in-frame ones; the method was immunoSEQ multiplex PCR. Among roughly 120,000 clones listed, about 89% were seen once. Sequencing was carried out using blood. The receptor set was obtained from a woman between 18 and 29 years old in good health. CDR3s include the opening cysteine and the closing phenylalanine or tryptophan. D genes are given only for firm matches. Rows may omit the clone size; those that give it use once, few, many or a size class.

clone_size j_call v_call d_call cdr3_aa cdr3_nt
NA TRBJ2-7 TRBV29-1 NA CSVNRQFSYEQYF TGCAGCGTAAATAGACAGTTCTCCTACGAGCAGTACTTC
few TRBJ2-3 TRBV14 NA CASSQVGGITDTQYF TGTGCCAGCAGCCAAGTTGGGGGGATCACAGATACGCAGTATTTT
NA TRBJ2-7 TRBV5-6 NA CASSLAAQGYEQYF TGTGCCAGCAGCTTGGCGGCCCAGGGGTACGAGCAGTACTTC
NA TRBJ1-4 TRBV2 NA CASSDQITNEKLFF TGTGCCAGCAGTGACCAGATAACTAATGAAAAACTGTTTTTT
NA TRBJ2-3 TRBV19 NA CASSITGDTQYF TGTGCCAGTAGTATAACGGGGGATACGCAGTATTTT
NA TRBJ2-1 TRBV7-2 NA CASSLAGAGAYNEQFF TGTGCCAGCAGCTTAGCAGGCGCGGGGGCTTACAATGAGCAGTTCTTC
NA TRBJ2-7 TRBV24-1 NA CATSDLQGKPYEQYF TGTGCCACCAGTGATTTACAGGGAAAACCCTACGAGCAGTACTTC
NA TRBJ1-1 TRBV6-1 NA CASSEGDGRYTEAFF TGTGCCAGCAGTGAAGGTGATGGGAGATACACTGAAGCTTTCTTT
once TRBJ1-2 TRBV6-1 TRBD1 CASSEHRGGLFVGYTF TGTGCCAGCAGTGAACACAGGGGAGGGCTGTTCGTAGGCTACACCTTC
NA TRBJ2-3 TRBV20-1 NA CSLWVDTQYF TGCAGCCTATGGGTGGATACGCAGTATTTT
few TRBJ1-1 TRBV6-5 TRBD1 CASSPGGYSNTEAFF TGTGCCAGCAGCCCAGGGGGGTACTCGAACACTGAAGCTTTCTTT
NA TRBJ2-2 TRBV12-3/TRBV12-4 NA CATDTLGELFF TGTGCCACCGACACCCTCGGGGAGCTGTTTTTT
NA TRBJ2-7 TRBV4-3 TRBD2 CATGGPTYEQYF TGCGCCACGGGAGGTCCCACCTACGAGCAGTACTTC
NA TRBJ2-1 TRBV4-1 NA CASSPFGNEQFF TGCGCCAGCAGCCCCTTTGGGAATGAGCAGTTCTTC
NA TRBJ2-7 TRBV5-6 NA CASSPGNQSGFTRVQYF TGTGCCAGCAGCCCCGGGAATCAAAGCGGCTTTACACGCGTGCAGTACTTC
NA TRBJ2-2 TRBV11-3 NA CASSYSNTGELFF TGTGCCAGCAGCTACTCGAACACCGGGGAGCTGTTTTTT
NA TRBJ1-2 TRBV27 NA CASKRTVPNYGYTF TGTGCCAGCAAGAGGACCGTACCGAACTATGGCTACACCTTC
NA TRBJ2-2 TRBV7-8 NA CASGVTGELFF TGTGCCAGCGGGGTCACCGGGGAGCTGTTTTTT
NA TRBJ2-7 TRBV27 TRBD1 CASSLLGQASSYEQYF TGTGCCAGCAGTCTTCTTGGACAGGCCAGCTCCTACGAGCAGTACTTC
NA TRBJ2-5 TRBV2 TRBD1 CARNGQGESQETQYF TGTGCCAGGAATGGACAGGGGGAAAGCCAAGAGACCCAGTACTTC
NA TRBJ2-1 TRBV28 TRBD1 CASEKGQGVDEQFF TGTGCCAGCGAAAAGGGACAGGGGGTCGATGAGCAGTTCTTC
NA TRBJ2-1 TRBV24-1 NA CATSDFGWRGLRNEQFF TGTGCCACCAGTGATTTTGGGTGGCGGGGGCTGAGGAATGAGCAGTTCTTC
once TRBJ2-1 TRBV10-3 TRBD1 CAISEHYPPGQGYNEQFF TGTGCCATCAGTGAGCACTACCCGCCGGGACAGGGGTACAATGAGCAGTTCTTC
NA TRBJ1-1 TRBV19 TRBD1 CASSPDRRSGAFF TGTGCCAGTAGTCCGGACAGGAGGTCGGGAGCTTTCTTT
NA TRBJ1-4 TRBV20-1 NA CSASKGDEKLFF TGCAGTGCTAGTAAGGGGGATGAAAAACTGTTTTTT
NA TRBJ1-6 TRBV19 NA CASSLIRVGNSPLHF TGTGCCAGTAGTTTGATCAGGGTAGGAAATTCACCCCTCCACTTT
NA TRBJ2-1 TRBV14 TRBD2 CASSPLAGPYNEQFF TGTGCCAGCAGTCCACTAGCGGGACCTTACAATGAGCAGTTCTTC
NA TRBJ1-1 TRBV3-1/TRBV3-2 TRBD1 CASSEDRGTEAFF TGTGCCAGCAGCGAGGACAGGGGCACTGAAGCTTTCTTT
NA TRBJ1-4 TRBV12-3/TRBV12-4 NA CASSIRQEKLFF TGTGCCAGCAGCATAAGACAGGAAAAACTGTTTTTT
NA TRBJ2-3 TRBV27 TRBD2 CASTFGGSGDTQYF TGTGCCAGCACCTTTGGCGGGAGCGGAGATACGCAGTATTTT
NA TRBJ1-6 TRBV5-8 NA CASSLMGPRGGSPLHF TGTGCCAGCAGCCTAATGGGCCCGAGGGGCGGTTCACCCCTCCACTTT
NA TRBJ1-2 TRBV2 NA CASRYDRTTNYGYTF TGTGCCAGCAGATACGACAGGACCACTAACTATGGCTACACCTTC
NA TRBJ2-7 TRBV5-4 NA CASSPEEGAYEQYF TGTGCCAGCAGCCCCGAAGAGGGGGCCTACGAGCAGTACTTC
NA TRBJ2-7 TRBV5-5 TRBD1 CASNVGTGGDEQYF TGTGCCAGCAACGTCGGGACAGGGGGCGACGAGCAGTACTTC
once TRBJ2-3 TRBV3-1/TRBV3-2 TRBD2 CASSQDLSGRGTDTQYF TGTGCCAGCAGCCAAGATCTCTCCGGGAGGGGCACAGATACGCAGTATTTT
NA TRBJ2-7 TRBV18 TRBD2 CASSPGTSGIYEQYF TGTGCCAGCTCACCCGGGACTAGCGGGATTTACGAGCAGTACTTC
NA TRBJ1-1 TRBV5-6 TRBD1 CASSIGDRLNTEAFF TGTGCCAGCAGCATAGGGGACAGATTGAACACTGAAGCTTTCTTT
NA TRBJ2-2 TRBV7-6 TRBD2 CASSLAFLPAGGDPRGELFF TGTGCCAGCAGCTTAGCATTCCTCCCAGCGGGAGGGGATCCTCGCGGGGAGCTGTTTTTT
NA TRBJ1-2 TRBV7-2 NA CASSSPKGRTHYGYTF TGTGCCAGCAGCTCCCCAAAGGGGCGAACTCACTATGGCTACACCTTC
NA TRBJ2-1 TRBV4-3 TRBD1 CASSQGTGTGSYNEQFF TGCGCCAGCAGCCAAGGTACCGGGACAGGGTCGTACAATGAGCAGTTCTTC